This T cell receptor beta chain was retrieved from a study of cytomegalovirus exposure and HLA in healthy donors. Use of 60 Vbeta and 13 Jbeta primers characterized the PCR. Measured with immunoSEQ multiplex PCR; TCRdb has only the in-frame clones, and not every one. The sample yields about 140,000 clones, 65% to 80% seen once. The CDR3 extends over 15 amino acids. The V and J ends lost 2 bases and 3 bases, in that order; junction bases with no gene match: 7. Germline CDR1 GTSNPN, CDR2 SVGIG (reference sequence). Material: PBMCs. The chain employs TRBV30 and TRBJ1-2, with 9 bases fitting TRBD1. The TCR sequence derives from a woman between 45 and 65 years old in good health and CMV-seropositive. The CDR3 reads CAWSTPGQGYYGYTF. In DNA form, the CDR3 reads TGTGCCTGGAGTACCCCGGGACAGGGATACTATGGCTACACCTTC.